This T cell receptor (beta chain) originates from a study of PD-1 blockade in mismatch repair-deficient tumors (dated by TCRdb to about 2017). Describing the broader study: The trial enrolled 86 consecutive patients with some twelve mismatch repair-deficient cancer types between 2013 and late 2016, all previously treated and progressing. Deep sequencing of TCR CDR3 regions was used to track tumor-associated T cell clones in peripheral blood of patients responding to PD-1 blockade. Overall results and qualifications from the work: After pembrolizumab, tumor-resident clones, which were often undetectable in blood before treatment, expanded rapidly and then contracted, generally ahead of radiologic responses.

Library method: the immunoSEQ multiplex PCR assay. Not all clones reach the TCRdb copy of this immuneACCESS table, which keeps in-frame sequences only. Checked studies attribute under half of the gap to unresolved V genes and leave the rest unexplained. The sample has about 51,000 clones on record, about 80% of them singletons. Of the sample, over 3% is held by the ten largest clones. A note on this clone: Its cognate antigen has yet to be identified. There are no base qualities to consult, and no much larger clone falls within one base.

CDR1 SQVTM and CDR2 ANQGSEA were looked up in the germline V gene. The cysteine opens and the phenylalanine closes a CDR3 of 14 amino acids. The entry retains the CDR3 DNA only, 42 bases that are in frame from base 1. At the junction V is shortened by 4 bases and J by 7 bases, with 18 bases in between. Mismatch repair deficiency was established in every enrolled patient by polymerase chain reaction or immunohistochemistry. TCR sequencing was carried out for a few patients who responded to pembrolizumab therapy. The phase II trial prospectively tested pembrolizumab PD-1 blockade in advanced mismatch repair-deficient cancers regardless of tissue of origin. Peripheral blood T cell samples were collected serially, before PD-1 blockade began and at several time points afterward. Blood sampling times were expressed in weeks after the first pembrolizumab dose.

This receptor was taken from an adult with mismatch repair-deficient cancer. The rearranged segments are TRBV29-1 and TRBJ2-3; the D gene could be TRBD1 or TRBD2, each one agreeing over 6 bases. The sequences come from peripheral blood, collected 4 weeks after starting pembrolizumab. The sequenced DNA is TGCAGCGTTGTTTCGGGGGCCGTGTTAAATACGCAGTATTTT. This yields the protein CSVVSGAVLNTQYF.